Below, one T cell receptor (beta chain) is given with its context. The antigen it recognizes is unknown. Base qualities are not recorded, but no much larger clone differs from it by a single base. Different DNA sequences within this sample yield the same CDR3. Each collaborating institution followed its own protocols to collect whole blood in K2EDTA tubes. For TCRbeta analysis, collaborators shipped samples in one of three forms: frozen whole blood, isolated PBMCs, or DNA extracted from either of those sample types. Deletion took 4 bases off V and 2 bases off J, with a span of 9 bases between the germline ends. Per the germline V gene, SNHLY is the CDR1 and FYNNEI is the CDR2. The CDR3 runs 13 residues from the cysteine to the phenylalanine. Only the CDR3 part of the read is kept: 39 bases, read in frame from the first base. The data are from a study of blood T cell repertoires in COVID-19 (dated by TCRdb to about 2020). As for the study more broadly: Samples from collaborators originated in the United States, Italy and Spain and spanned both the acute and convalescent phases of COVID-19. The repertoires were released in a freely available public database intended as a resource for research on the immune response to SARS-CoV-2. Where available, HLA class I and class II types were taken from metadata supplied by the sample provider and were not determined by assay-based typing. The prospective study material was composed of cDNA or gDNA derived from T cells, B-cell-depleted T cells, or PBMCs. Sample metadata almost always included a de-identified subject ID, COVID-19 status, age in years and sex. Deeply sampled blood TCRbeta repertoires from subjects exposed to, actively infected with, or recovered from COVID-19 were included in the dataset. The samples were drawn from two sources: the first 160 participants of the ongoing ImmuneRACE study, and approximately 1,300 subjects contributed by 6 global collaborators.

What the study reported, not specific to this receptor: The quantity of clinical and demographic metadata differed by source and by participant and was supplied without curation.

The immunoSEQ Assay, a bias-controlled multiplex PCR, was used to amplify TCRbeta CDR3 regions from genomic DNA. In the paper's pipeline: Nucleated cell counts per sample were estimated from amplification of reference gene primers within the assay. Sequence reads were collapsed and filtered to measure the absolute abundance of every unique TCRbeta CDR3 rearrangement. For each sample, productive Simpson clonality was calculated by taking the square root of Simpson's diversity index across productive rearrangements. Imported from immuneACCESS, the table was reduced by TCRdb to in-frame sequences with V and J called. These copies leave out some clones; in studies compared against another copy, an unresolved V gene accounts for under half, and the cause of the remainder is not known. That table furnishes V, J and clone size, whereas the DNA furnished D and trimming. This sample is represented by roughly 140,000 clones; around 80% of them were singletons. Together, the top ten hold about 5% of the sample.

Recombination linked TRBV2 to TRBJ2-7, and perhaps TRBD1 as D gene, on 6 matching bases. This TCR was recovered from a woman between 45 and 60 years old with acute or convalescent COVID-19. The sequenced sample consisted of peripheral blood. The sequenced DNA: TGTGCCAGCAGTGGACAGGCCCCCTACGAGCAGTACTTC. It encodes CASSGQAPYEQYF. The variable domain in full, with residues beyond the CDR3 obtained from the reference TRBV2 and TRBJ2-7 genes, is EPEVTQTPSHQVTQMGQEVILRCVPISNHLYFYWYRQILGQKVEFLVSFYNNEISEKSEIFDDQFSVERPDGSNFTLKIRSTKLEDSAMYFCASSGQAPYEQYFGPGTRLTVT.